The T cell receptor beta chain described here comes from a study of cytomegalovirus exposure and HLA in healthy donors. This clone was seen once. Antigen unknown. The CDR3 is 13 amino acids. The V gene's germline CDR1 is MGHDK and CDR2 SYGVNS. With 6 bases clipped from V and 7 bases from J, the junction kept 4 bases outside the gene matches. The PCR was carried out with 60 Vbeta primers and 13 Jbeta primers. Original methodology: Counted up in a later analysis, unique TCR beta chains came to about 80 million, with roughly 11 million shared. TCRdb's table, derived via immunoSEQ multiplex PCR, lists solely in-frame clones and lacks some. The V and J calls and clone size were taken over from that table, and D and trimming were inferred from the DNA. The table lists approximately 130,000 clones, 70% to 85% of them singletons. Findings of the study overall: It has been reported that TCR beta sequences accurately predicted the HLA-A and HLA-B alleles of most subjects. Later analysis identified a missense DCLRE1C variant that was linked to TCR beta V- and J-gene trimming.

The TCR sequence derives from a man younger than 35 in good health and CMV-seropositive. The V call is TRBV25-1, the J call TRBJ2-1, with 9 bases matching TRBD1. Material for sequencing was PBMCs. This CDR3 is CASRQGAINEQFF. CDR3 DNA sequence: TGTGCCAGCAGACAGGGGGCTATAAATGAGCAGTTCTTC.